This TCR beta chain emerged from a study of blood T cell repertoires in COVID-19. Overall study context: Researchers got acute and convalescent COVID-19 samples from the United States, Italy and Spain. Sample material is recorded as cDNA or gDNA derived from T cells, B-cell-depleted T cells, or PBMCs.

The CDR3 totals 18 residues. In the original processing: Reference gene primers were amplified, and this amplification served to estimate nucleated cell counts. Sequencing used immunoSEQ multiplex PCR; TCRdb keeps in-frame clones, though not all of them. V, J and clone size are taken as reported in that table, and D and trimming were inferred from the DNA itself. The profile covers around 250,000 clones, with roughly nine tenths appearing a single time and 3.6% taken by the ten largest. Sample: peripheral blood. The receptor comes from a man aged 18 to 29 with active or convalescent COVID-19. This chain links TRBV21-1 with TRBJ2-3; the table's D call of TRBD2 was not tested on the DNA. TRBV21-1 is recorded as a pseudogene. CDR3 coding DNA: TGTGCCAGCAGCAATAAGGCCCTTGGGCGGGGGTCCACAGATACGCAGTATTTT. It yields the protein CASSNKALGRGSTDTQYF.